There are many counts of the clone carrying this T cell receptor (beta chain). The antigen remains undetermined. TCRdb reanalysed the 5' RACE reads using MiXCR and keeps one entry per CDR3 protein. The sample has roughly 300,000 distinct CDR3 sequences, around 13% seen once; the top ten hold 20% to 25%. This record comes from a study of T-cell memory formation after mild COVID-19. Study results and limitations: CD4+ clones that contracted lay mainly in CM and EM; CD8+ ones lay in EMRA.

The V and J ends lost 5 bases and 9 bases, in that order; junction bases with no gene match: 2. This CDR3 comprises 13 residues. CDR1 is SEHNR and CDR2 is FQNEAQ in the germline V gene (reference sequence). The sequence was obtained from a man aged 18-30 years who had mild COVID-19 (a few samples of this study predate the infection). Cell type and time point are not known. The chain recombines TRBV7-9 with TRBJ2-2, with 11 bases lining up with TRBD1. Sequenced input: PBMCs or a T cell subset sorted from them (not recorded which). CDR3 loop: CASSGQGARELFF. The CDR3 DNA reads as TGTGCCAGCAGCGGACAGGGGGCCCGGGAGCTGTTTTTT. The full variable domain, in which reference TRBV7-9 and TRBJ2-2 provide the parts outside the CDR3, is DTGVSQNPRHKITKRGQNVTFRCDPISEHNRLYWYRQTLGQGPEFLTYFQNEAQLEKSRLLSDRFSAERPKGSFSTLEIQRTEQGDSAMYLCASSGQGARELFFGEGSRLTVL.